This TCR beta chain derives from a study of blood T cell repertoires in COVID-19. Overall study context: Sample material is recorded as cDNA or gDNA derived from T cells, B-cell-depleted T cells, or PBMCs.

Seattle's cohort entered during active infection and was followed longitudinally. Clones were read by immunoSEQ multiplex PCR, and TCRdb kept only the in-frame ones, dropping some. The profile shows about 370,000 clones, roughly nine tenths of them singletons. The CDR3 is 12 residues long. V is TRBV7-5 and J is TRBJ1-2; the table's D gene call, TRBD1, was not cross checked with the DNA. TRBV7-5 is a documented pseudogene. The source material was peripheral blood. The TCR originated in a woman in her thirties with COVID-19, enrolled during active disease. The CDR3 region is CARITGGGGYTF. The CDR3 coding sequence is TGTGCCAGAATTACAGGGGGCGGCGGCTACACCTTC.